Following are 25 T cell receptor beta chains from one sample sequenced in a study of early T cells in non-severe SARS-CoV-2 infection. A single record per CDR3 protein comes from TCRdb applying MiXCR to the 5' RACE reads. Of tens of thousands of distinct CDR3 sequences in the sample, roughly 13% were seen once. Source material: whole blood. These receptors came from an adult who was a healthcare worker with PCR-confirmed SARS-CoV-2 infection or an uninfected control (not recorded which).

This clonotype was counted a few times. The CDR3 loop is CASSLVLTSGDQETQYF. The CDR3 DNA is TGTGCCAGCAGCTTAGTTTTAACTAGCGGGGATCAAGAGACCCAGTACTTC. This chain joins TRBV7-2 and TRBJ2-5, with 10 bases matching TRBD2. Germline CDR1 SGHTA, CDR2 FQGNSA. This CDR3 spans 17 amino acids. The J segment lost 2 bases and the V segment lost 1 base, leaving 7 bases of the junction unmatched.

In this sample, this clonotype turned up many times. The chain combines TRBV27 with TRBJ1-2; D perhaps matches TRBD1 (5 bases). V was pared by 5 bases and J by 4 bases, with 11 bases between. The CDR3 consists of 13 residues. Germline lookup yields CDR1 MNHEY and CDR2 SMNVEV (reference sequence). CDR3 protein: CASSRGAAYGYTF. DNA of the CDR3: TGTGCCAGCAGTCGAGGGGCCGCCTATGGCTACACCTTC.

This chain links TRBV30 with TRBJ1-2; D not resolved. There are 15 residues in the CDR3. Deletions cut 0 bases from V and 3 bases from J, with 14 bases between. Germline lookup yields CDR1 GTSNPN and CDR2 SVGIG (reference sequence). This chain's CDR3 is CAWSVRALGYYGYTF. As DNA, the CDR3 is TGTGCCTGGAGTGTACGGGCCTTGGGGTACTATGGCTACACCTTC.

The chain is built from TRBV12-3 or TRBV12-4 and TRBJ1-6; 9 bases fit TRBD1. The ends lost 5 bases at V and 9 bases at J; junction bases unmatched: 8. The CDR3 is 15 amino acids. CDR3: CASSPWDRDVSPLHF. In DNA, the CDR3 is TGTGCCAGCAGTCCTTGGGACAGGGATGTTTCACCCCTCCACTTT.

This clonotype was detected many times. This chain connects TRBV6-2 or TRBV6-3 to TRBJ2-3; 8 nucleotides align to TRBD2. Germline CDR1 MNHEY, CDR2 SVGEGT. The junction had 6 bases not matched to a gene; V was cut back by 2 bases and J by 5 bases. The CDR3 covers 15 residues. The CDR3 DNA is TGTGCCAGCAGTTACAATAGCGGGGAGGTAGATACGCAGTATTTT. Translating gives CASSYNSGEVDTQYF.

V is TRBV6-5 and J is TRBJ1-6, with D possibly being TRBD1 (5 bases). CDR1 and CDR2 (germline): MNHEY, SVGAGI. The CDR3 loop spans 13 amino acids. The CDR3 region is CATAGTYNSPLHF. The CDR3 bases are TGTGCTACGGCAGGGACCTATAATTCACCCCTCCACTTT.

V usage is TRBV18 and J usage is TRBJ2-7; TRBD1 matches at 8 bases. Losses at the gene ends were 6 bases for V and 0 bases for J; bases not matched to a gene: 7. The CDR3 extends over 15 amino acids. Germline V gene data show CDR1 as KGHSH and CDR2 as LQKENI. The CDR3 loop is CASSPTGGFSYEQYF. In DNA form, the CDR3 reads TGTGCCAGCTCGCCTACAGGGGGTTTCTCCTACGAGCAGTACTTC.

This clonotype was detected only a few times. At one end, the junction sequence differs from germline, possibly due to a read error. The J gene is TRBJ2-2, the V gene TRBV29-1; 10 bases fit TRBD2. CDR3 length equals 14 residues. Germline CDR1 SQVTM, CDR2 ANQGSEA. The DNA of the CDR3 is TGCAGCGTAGAAGCGGGAGGGCCTATCGGGGAGCTGTTTTTT. It specifies CSVEAGGPIGELFF.

V usage is TRBV28 and J usage is TRBJ2-7; 9 nucleotides match TRBD1. V shed 6 bases, J shed 6 bases, and the junction held 3 bases outside the gene matches. The germline V gene encodes CDR1 MDHEN and CDR2 SYDVKM. The CDR3 loop spans 12 amino acids. CDR3 region: CASRRTGAEQYF. CDR3 nucleotide sequence: TGTGCCAGCAGGAGGACAGGGGCCGAGCAGTACTTC.

The rearrangement joins TRBV29-1 to TRBJ2-7; the D gene is possibly TRBD1 (6 bases). Trimming stripped 5 bases from V and 8 bases from J, with 22 bases between. This CDR3 has 14 residues. Germline assignment: CDR1 SQVTM and CDR2 ANQGSEA. DNA of the CDR3: TGCAGCGTTTGGTCGGCTGGGTTAGACAGGAAGCAGTACTTC. It is translated as CSVWSAGLDRKQYF.

V usage is TRBV28 and J usage is TRBJ2-3; possibly TRBD1 for D (5 bases). Germline assignment: CDR1 MDHEN and CDR2 SYDVKM. Trimming pared 9 bases from V and 7 bases from J, leaving 11 bases between. There are 11 residues in the CDR3. This CDR3 reads CASTGDYTQYF. In DNA, the CDR3 is TGTGCCAGTACAGGAGATTATACGCAGTATTTT.

This clonotype has just a few counts. This rearrangement joins TRBV3-1 to TRBJ2-5; 9 bases align to TRBD1. Germline V gene sequence: CDR1 LGHDT, CDR2 YNNKEL (reference sequence). The CDR3 contains 15 residues. The V segment lost 4 bases and the J segment 2 bases; nucleotides outside the gene matches: 5. Here the CDR3 reads CASSRPGQGQETQYF. The CDR3 coding sequence is TGTGCCAGCAGCCGACCGGGACAGGGACAAGAGACCCAGTACTTC.

This clonotype has a count of ten or more. V and J are TRBV27 and TRBJ2-7; 8 bases are a match to TRBD1. Germline CDR1 and CDR2: MNHEY and SMNVEV (reference sequence). V gave up 8 bases and J gave up 7 bases; unmatched junction bases: 7. This CDR3 is 12 amino acids long. CDR3 protein: CASQGASREQYF. The CDR3 DNA sequence: TGTGCCAGCCAGGGGGCAAGTAGAGAGCAGTACTTC.

This clonotype has just a few counts. This sequence joins TRBV19 and TRBJ2-7, with D tentatively TRBD1 (6 bases). This CDR3 has 14 residues. Trimming left V 5 bases short and J 5 bases short, with 16 bases between. Germline CDR1 and CDR2: LNHDA and SQIVND (reference sequence). CDR3 DNA sequence: TGTGCCAGTAGTTCGAGGGGGAACGGCAACGAGCAGTACTTC. As protein: CASSSRGNGNEQYF.

This chain uses TRBV29-1 with TRBJ2-7, with 9 bases matching TRBD1. Trimming at V came to 1 base and at J to 2 bases, leaving 3 bases not matched to a gene. The length of the CDR3 is 14 residues. CDR1 and CDR2 from the germline V gene are SQVTM and ANQGSEA. The CDR3 is CSVEVGTGTYEQYF. The CDR3 nucleotides read TGCAGCGTTGAAGTGGGGACAGGGACCTACGAGCAGTACTTC.

This clonotype was seen at least ten times. The chain uses TRBV12-3 or TRBV12-4 and TRBJ2-7, with TRBD1 identical over 9 bases. J lost 0 bases, V lost 5 bases, and 8 bases had no gene match. The CDR3 runs to 16 residues. Here the CDR3 DNA reads TGTGCCAGCAGTCCTACGGTACAGGGGGCCTCCTACGAGCAGTACTTC. This codes for CASSPTVQGASYEQYF.

This clonotype has more than one count but fewer than ten. The chain is built from TRBV12-3 or TRBV12-4 and TRBJ2-3; D is possibly TRBD1 or TRBD2 (6 bases each). This CDR3 comprises 18 residues. V was shortened by 5 bases and J by 0 bases, with 21 bases between the two germline ends. CDR3 DNA sequence: TGTGCCAGCAGTGGCGGCGGAGGGGGGAGAACTAGCACAGATACGCAGTATTTT. Its translation is CASSGGGGGRTSTDTQYF.

The chain is built from TRBV10-3 and TRBJ2-7; 7 bases line up with TRBD1. CDR1 is ENHRY and CDR2 is SYGVKD in the germline V gene. The CDR3 is made up of 13 amino acids. The V gene end was trimmed by 7 bases and the J gene end by 9 bases; junction bases not matched to a gene: 12. CDR3 amino acids: CAIKADRAGAQYF. Here the CDR3 DNA reads TGTGCCATCAAGGCCGACAGGGCGGGCGCGCAGTACTTC.

This clonotype came up many times. The chain combines TRBV12-3 or TRBV12-4 with TRBJ2-2; the D gene is possibly TRBD2 (5 bases). Between the trimmed V and J ends, which lost 5 bases and 6 bases, there was a span of 16 bases. The CDR3 length is 15 residues. The CDR3 loop reads CASSRTDGSAGELFF. DNA for the CDR3: TGTGCCAGCAGTAGGACTGACGGTTCGGCCGGGGAGCTGTTTTTT.

The CDR3 spells CAISELPLDIQYF. The CDR3 DNA is TGTGCCATCAGTGAGCTCCCTCTTGACATTCAGTACTTC. The chain links TRBV10-3 to TRBJ2-4; D uncertain. V lost 2 bases and J 8 bases, leaving 10 bases between the germline ends. Germline V lookup: CDR1 ENHRY, CDR2 SYGVKD. The CDR3 is 13 residues long.

This clonotype was seen a few times. The chain joins TRBV7-9 to TRBJ1-6; D call uncertain. The CDR3 is 12 residues long. Per germline, CDR1 SEHNR and CDR2 FQNEAQ (reference sequence). Trimming shortened V by 5 bases and J by 11 bases, and 10 bases separated the two germline ends. The CDR3 DNA follows: TGTGCCAGCAGCCTGCCCCTTGCACCCCTCCACTTT. It yields the protein CASSLPLAPLHF.

This clonotype was picked up many times. V gene TRBV27 combines with J gene TRBJ1-5; D gene uncertain. This CDR3 spans 13 amino acids. The V gene lost 4 bases and the J gene lost 4 bases, with 8 bases spanning the gap. Germline loops: CDR1 MNHEY, CDR2 SMNVEV (reference sequence). The CDR3, as DNA: TGTGCCAGCAGTTCCCGGCAGAATCAGCCCCAGCATTTT. Amino acid sequence: CASSSRQNQPQHF.

This clonotype has only a few counts. This rearrangement joins TRBV10-3 to TRBJ2-7; 9 nucleotides match TRBD1. The ends lost 3 bases at V and 5 bases at J; junction bases unmatched: 5. The CDR3 covers 14 residues. Germline loops: CDR1 ENHRY, CDR2 SYGVKD. The CDR3 here is CAISDGTGLNEQYF. In nucleotides, the CDR3 is TGTGCCATCAGTGATGGGACAGGGCTTAACGAGCAGTACTTC.

In this sample, this clonotype turned up many times. V gene TRBV12-3 or TRBV12-4 combines with J gene TRBJ2-1; tentatively, D is TRBD1 or TRBD2 (5 bases each). The CDR3 extends over 14 amino acids. V was pared by 2 bases and J by 9 bases, with 14 bases between. The CDR3 DNA reads as TGTGCCAGCAGTTTAATGGCAGGGAGTGGTGAGCAGTTCTTC. Translation gives CASSLMAGSGEQFF.

This clonotype has ten or more counts. This chain joins TRBV7-9 and TRBJ1-1; D may be TRBD1 (5 bases). The CDR3 covers 14 residues. V dropped 3 bases and J dropped 1 base, with 9 bases sitting between them. Germline V CDR1 and CDR2: SEHNR, FQNEAQ (reference sequence). CDR3 residues: CASSFSQGNTEAFF. CDR3 nucleotides: TGTGCCAGCAGCTTCTCTCAGGGGAACACTGAAGCTTTCTTT.